The 30 T cell receptor beta chains below come from one sample, sequenced in a study of blood T cell repertoires in COVID-19. Some clones are missing from TCRdb's copy, which holds only in-frame ones; the method was immunoSEQ multiplex PCR. The sample contains some 48,000 clones, roughly 84% of which appear only once. The source material was peripheral blood. The receptors here all came from a man between 50 and 59 years old with acute or convalescent COVID-19.

Only a few counts were recorded for this clone. This chain connects TRBV20-1 to TRBJ1-2; 7 bases agree with TRBD1. Germline loops: CDR1 DFQATT, CDR2 SNEGSKA (reference sequence). This CDR3 has 11 residues. Germline trimming cut 6 bases from V and 8 bases from J; bases unmatched to any gene: 6. Here the CDR3 DNA reads TGCAGTGCCCGACAGGGATGGGGCTACACCTTC. Translating gives CSARQGWGYTF.

This clone has only one observation. The chain joins TRBV6-1 to TRBJ2-1; D gene ambiguous. CDR3 length: 17 amino acids. Trimming removed 2 bases at V and 3 bases at J, with 17 bases between. Germline V gene lookup returns CDR1 MNHNS and CDR2 SASEGT. The CDR3 nucleotides are TGTGCCAGCAGTGAATTTTGGCAGCCCAGGAACTACAATGAGCAGTTCTTC. This encodes CASSEFWQPRNYNEQFF.

V gene TRBV28 combines with J gene TRBJ1-1; D is uncertain. CDR1 is MDHEN and CDR2 is SYDVKM in the germline V gene. The CDR3 is 12 residues long. V lost 6 bases to trimming and J lost 1 base, with 6 bases between them. The DNA for the CDR3 is TGTGCCAGCAGCCTATGGAACACTGAAGCTTTCTTT. It specifies CASSLWNTEAFF.

V and J are TRBV11-2 and TRBJ2-1; the match to TRBD2 covers 7 bases. The CDR3 has 15 amino acids. From germline, CDR1 is SGHAT and CDR2 FQNNGV. The V segment lost 5 bases and the J segment 8 bases; nucleotides outside the gene matches: 12. CDR3 protein: CASSLWGGSYDEQFF. The CDR3 coding sequence is TGTGCCAGCAGCCTATGGGGGGGAAGTTACGATGAGCAGTTCTTC.

This rearrangement joins TRBV5-6 to TRBJ2-2, with 8 bases lining up with TRBD1. V was pared by 6 bases and J by 6 bases, with 7 bases of the junction left unmatched. This CDR3 has 14 amino acids. Germline V gene lookup returns CDR1 SGHDT and CDR2 YYEEEE. The CDR3 bases are TGTGCCAGCACCTGGGACAGGTCCCCCGGGGAGCTGTTTTTT. Its translation is CASTWDRSPGELFF.

The chain employs TRBV3-1 (or the pseudogene TRBV3-2) and TRBJ2-3; D is possibly TRBD2 (6 bases). The germline V and J ends were trimmed by 4 bases and 5 bases, with 19 bases remaining between them. The germline gives CDR1 LGHDT, CDR2 YNNKEL (reference sequence). The CDR3 extends over 16 amino acids. In DNA, the CDR3 is TGTGCCAGCAGCCCAGGACTACACTCGTATGAAGATACGCAGTATTTT. It specifies CASSPGLHSYEDTQYF.

Only one count was recorded for this clone. The genes are TRBV9 and TRBJ2-7, with D uncertain. Trimming cost V 0 bases and J 7 bases, with 11 bases left between them. This CDR3 region has 13 residues. CDR1 is SGDLS and CDR2 is YYNGEE in the germline V gene. In nucleotides, the CDR3 is TGTGCCAGCAGCGTAGAGGAGACTCGGGAGCAGTACTTC. Protein sequence: CASSVEETREQYF.

This sequence joins TRBV9 and TRBJ1-1; the D is unclear. Germline-derived CDR1 and CDR2 are SGDLS and YYNGEE. Trimming removed 1 base at V and 5 bases at J, with 12 bases between. CDR3 length: 14 residues. The CDR3 reads CASSVPPSETEAFF. Written as DNA, the CDR3 is TGTGCCAGCAGCGTACCCCCTAGTGAGACTGAAGCTTTCTTT.

This chain links TRBV3-1 (or the pseudogene TRBV3-2) with TRBJ1-2; D ambiguous. V shed 4 bases and J shed 7 bases, with 13 bases lying between them. The CDR3 length is 13 residues. In germline, CDR1 is LGHDT, CDR2 YNNKEL (reference sequence). The chain's CDR3 is CASSPDVRSGYTF. Written as DNA, the CDR3 is TGTGCCAGCAGCCCGGATGTGAGGTCTGGCTACACCTTC.

This chain uses TRBV7-9 with TRBJ1-3; D is uncertain. Germline loops: CDR1 SEHNR, CDR2 FQNEAQ (reference sequence). The CDR3 consists of 13 residues. With 8 bases removed from V and 0 bases from J, the gap between germline ends came to 8 bases. The CDR3 region has the DNA TGTGCCAGCGCTCTAACCTCTGGAAACACCATATATTTT. It is translated as CASALTSGNTIYF. Based on the CDR3 plus reference TRBV7-9 and TRBJ1-3, the full variable domain is DTGVSQNPRHKITKRGQNVTFRCDPISEHNRLYWYRQTLGQGPEFLTYFQNEAQLEKSRLLSDRFSAERPKGSFSTLEIQRTEQGDSAMYLCASALTSGNTIYFGEGSWLTVV.

The chain carries TRBV5-1 and TRBJ2-7; 11 bases align to TRBD2. With V trimmed by 5 bases and J by 2 bases, 15 bases remained unmatched. The V gene's germline CDR1 is SGHRS and CDR2 YFSETQ. The CDR3 is 18 amino acids. The CDR3 region is CASREGTSGPLRPYEQYF. CDR3 DNA sequence: TGCGCCAGCAGGGAAGGGACTAGCGGCCCATTGAGACCCTACGAGCAGTACTTC.

V gene TRBV6-1 combines with J gene TRBJ1-2; perhaps TRBD1 as D (6 bases). Germline V gives CDR1 MNHNS, CDR2 SASEGT. The CDR3 loop spans 16 amino acids. Between the trimmed V and J ends, which lost 2 bases and 1 base, there was a span of 14 bases. DNA of the CDR3: TGTGCCAGCAGTGAACTCCAGGGGCGACGTAACTATGGCTACACCTTC. This translates into CASSELQGRRNYGYTF.

The rearrangement joins TRBV5-1 to TRBJ1-6; 8 nucleotides line up with TRBD1. CDR1 SGHRS and CDR2 YFSETQ come from the germline V gene. The ends lost 0 bases at V and 8 bases at J; junction bases unmatched: 4. The CDR3 is 15 residues long. Written as DNA, the CDR3 is TGCGCCAGCAGCTTGGGAGGGACAGGACATTCACCCCTCCACTTT. This encodes CASSLGGTGHSPLHF.

CDR3 coding DNA: TGTGCCAGCAGCTCCCTAGCGGGGGGCTCCACAGATACGCAGTATTTT. This translates into CASSSLAGGSTDTQYF. V gene TRBV4-2 combines with J gene TRBJ2-3, with TRBD2 matching over 11 bases. Germline V CDR1 and CDR2: LGHNA, YNFKEQ. This CDR3 contains 16 residues. Losses at the gene ends were 5 bases for V and 2 bases for J; bases not matched to a gene: 6.

The chain combines TRBV30 with TRBJ2-1; 7 bases are shared with TRBD2. Germline CDR1 and CDR2: GTSNPN and SVGIG (reference sequence). This CDR3 is 15 amino acids long. The ends lost 5 bases at V and 3 bases at J; junction bases unmatched: 10. CDR3 loop: CAWGSPAGFYNEQFF. CDR3 bases: TGTGCCTGGGGGAGCCCAGCGGGGTTCTACAATGAGCAGTTCTTC. The variable domain in full, completed from reference TRBV30 and TRBJ2-1, reads SQTIHQWPATLVQPVGSPLSLECTVEGTSNPNLYWYRQAAGRGLQLLFYSVGIGQISSEVPQNLSASRPQDRQFILSSKKLLLSDSGFYLCAWGSPAGFYNEQFFGPGTRLTVL.

The chain carries TRBV13 and TRBJ2-7; D is ambiguous. Germline V gene lookup returns CDR1 PRHDT and CDR2 FYEKMQ (reference sequence). Between the trimmed V and J ends, which lost 5 bases and 3 bases, there was a span of 11 bases. The CDR3 has 13 amino acids. CDR3 sequence (DNA): TGTGCCAGCAGCCTGGTGGGCCACTACGAGCAGTACTTC. Translation gives CASSLVGHYEQYF.

The chain recombines TRBV27 with TRBJ2-7; TRBD1 matches 11 bases. This CDR3 spans 14 amino acids. Losses at the gene ends were 4 bases for V and 2 bases for J; bases not matched to a gene: 1. Germline CDR1 reads MNHEY; CDR2 reads SMNVEV (reference sequence). The CDR3 region has the DNA TGTGCCAGCAGTTGGGGACAGGGGGCCTACGAGCAGTACTTC. Residues: CASSWGQGAYEQYF.

The rearrangement joins TRBV3-1 (or the pseudogene TRBV3-2) to TRBJ2-3, with 15 bases that match TRBD2. CDR1 LGHDT and CDR2 YNNKEL come from the germline V gene (reference sequence). This CDR3 spans 16 amino acids. Unmatched junction bases numbered 4, after V lost 4 bases and J lost 5 bases. The CDR3 region has the DNA TGTGCCAGCAGCCTCCTGGGACTAGCGGGGGGAGATACGCAGTATTTT. Translation: CASSLLGLAGGDTQYF.

This chain uses TRBV19 with TRBJ1-1; D gene ambiguous. Trimming removed 1 base at V and 5 bases at J, with 8 bases between. CDR3 length: 13 amino acids. In germline, CDR1 is LNHDA, CDR2 SQIVND (reference sequence). CDR3 DNA: TGTGCCAGTAGTATAGGTCAGTTAACTGAAGCTTTCTTT. Encoded protein: CASSIGQLTEAFF.

The rearrangement joins TRBV2 to TRBJ2-2; 10 nucleotides align to TRBD2. Trimming removed 2 bases from V and 1 base from J; junction bases left unmatched: 1. The CDR3 has 16 amino acids. Germline lookup yields CDR1 SNHLY and CDR2 FYNNEI. CDR3 residues: CASSELAGVNTGELFF. The CDR3 nucleotides read TGTGCCAGCAGTGAACTAGCGGGAGTGAACACCGGGGAGCTGTTTTTT.

V is TRBV9 and J is TRBJ2-1, with 10 nucleotides matching TRBD1. The germline gives CDR1 SGDLS, CDR2 YYNGEE. The CDR3 has 17 amino acids. V shed 5 bases, J shed 1 base, and the junction held 9 bases outside the gene matches. CDR3 in amino acids: CASSLTGTGVSYNEQFF. The CDR3 coding sequence is TGTGCCAGCAGTTTGACCGGGACAGGGGTGTCCTACAATGAGCAGTTCTTC.

The chain links TRBV30 to TRBJ1-6; no firm D call. Trimming stripped 1 base from V and 7 bases from J, with 17 bases between. Germline lookup yields CDR1 GTSNPN and CDR2 SVGIG (reference sequence). The CDR3 consists of 16 residues. The CDR3 reads CAWSDMKLVPNSPLHF. The CDR3 nucleotides read TGTGCCTGGAGTGATATGAAGCTAGTTCCCAATTCACCCCTCCACTTT.

In DNA form, the CDR3 reads TGTGCCAGCGTCCGGGACAGATCCTACAATGAGCAGTTCTTC. Translating gives CASVRDRSYNEQFF. The chain uses TRBV2 and TRBJ2-1; 7 bases line up with TRBD1. This CDR3 is built from 14 residues. CDR1 is SNHLY, CDR2 FYNNEI, per germline. V shed 8 bases and J 1 base; nucleotides not matched to a gene: 5.

The chain carries TRBV3-1 (or the pseudogene TRBV3-2) and TRBJ2-7, with 11 bases fitting TRBD2. J lost 2 bases, V lost 4 bases, and 4 bases had no gene match. The germline V gene has CDR1 LGHDT and CDR2 YNNKEL (reference sequence). The length of the CDR3 is 15 residues. As DNA, the CDR3 is TGTGCCAGCAGCCTGGGACTAGCGGCTACCTACGAGCAGTACTTC. Translation: CASSLGLAATYEQYF.

The V gene is TRBV29-1, the J gene TRBJ1-1; D is unresolved. There are 12 residues in the CDR3. CDR1 SQVTM and CDR2 ANQGSEA come from the germline V gene. V lost 3 bases and J 4 bases, leaving 9 bases between the germline ends. DNA for the CDR3: TGCAGCGTTGACGACTATAGCACTGAAGCTTTCTTT. This codes for CSVDDYSTEAFF.

V gene TRBV30 combines with J gene TRBJ1-6; 9 bases line up with TRBD1. Germline V gene data show CDR1 as GTSNPN and CDR2 as SVGIG (reference sequence). Germline trimming cut 2 bases from V and 6 bases from J; bases unmatched to any gene: 11. CDR3 length: 17 residues. The CDR3 bases are TGTGCCTGGAGTACCGGGACAGGGTCTCTAGGTAATTCACCCCTCCACTTT. Its protein is CAWSTGTGSLGNSPLHF.

The gene calls are TRBV5-1 and TRBJ1-4, with 7 bases identical to TRBD1. The germline CDR1 and CDR2 sequences are SGHRS and YFSETQ. The J segment lost 8 bases and the V segment lost 4 bases, leaving 8 bases of the junction unmatched. The CDR3 sequence is 14 residues long. CDR3 coding DNA: TGCGCCAGCAGCCCGGGACAGCAATTAGAAAAACTGTTTTTT. It translates to CASSPGQQLEKLFF.

The V and J genes are TRBV15 and TRBJ1-5, with D unclear. Germline V gives CDR1 LNHNV, CDR2 YYDKDF (reference sequence). The CDR3 length is 12 residues. V dropped 0 bases and J dropped 7 bases, with 4 bases sitting between them. CDR3 protein: CATSRDSQPQHF. The CDR3 DNA follows: TGTGCCACCAGCAGAGATAGCCAGCCCCAGCATTTT.

The rearrangement links TRBV11-1 to TRBJ2-5; 12 bases align to TRBD2. V trimming: 5 bases; J trimming: 5 bases; junction bases outside the gene matches: 9. Germline V gene data show CDR1 as SGHAT and CDR2 as FQDESV (reference sequence). CDR3 length equals 16 residues. The CDR3 nucleotides are TGTGCCAGCAGCCTATCTAGCGGGGGGGCTTCGGAGACCCAGTACTTC. Its protein product is CASSLSSGGASETQYF.

The rearrangement uses TRBV3-1 (or the pseudogene TRBV3-2) and TRBJ2-1, with D hard to call. This CDR3 has 14 residues. The V and J ends lost 1 base and 8 bases respectively, with 12 bases between them. Germline V gives CDR1 LGHDT, CDR2 YNNKEL (reference sequence). For the CDR3, the DNA is TGTGCCAGCAGCCAAGGTTTCGGAGCCGATGAGCAGTTCTTC. It is translated as CASSQGFGADEQFF.